The clone carrying this TCR beta chain has just a few counts. The sample is drawn from a study of blood T cell repertoires in COVID-19. Study context: PBMCs, B-cell-depleted T cells, or T cells were the source of the cDNA or gDNA that made up the material.

Sequencing used immunoSEQ multiplex PCR; TCRdb keeps in-frame clones, though not all of them. Seen here are 150,000 to 200,000 clones, approximately 88% observed once, and the top ten hold roughly 8.6%. V dropped 2 bases and J dropped 3; count of bases not matched to a gene: 2. CDR3 length equals 15 residues. Germline loops: CDR1 MNHEY, CDR2 SVGAGI. The clonotype originates from a woman younger than 30 who had recovered from COVID-19. J is TRBJ1-3 and V is TRBV6-5; 9 positions match TRBD1. The specimen was PBMCs or T cells enriched from blood (not recorded which). This CDR3 is CASSYTGGFGNTIYF. In DNA form, the CDR3 reads TGTGCCAGCAGTTACACAGGGGGCTTTGGAAACACCATATATTTT.